This T cell receptor (beta chain) was captured by sequencing in a study of vaccination and CD4 T cells after COVID-19. The Oncomine TCR Beta short-read assay sequenced DNA from cultured CD4+ T cells. TCRdb fed the PCR reads into MiXCR, producing one record per CDR3 protein. The sample includes more than 9,000 distinct CDR3 sequences, roughly 31% of them seen just once. The treatment is: approximately 10-day PBMC culture with coronavirus spike peptide pools or control peptides (ViraFEST assay). Germline V gene lookup returns CDR1 MNHNS and CDR2 SASEGT. The V segment lost 4 bases and the J segment 4 bases; nucleotides outside the gene matches: 10. The CDR3 runs to 15 residues. In this sample, this clonotype turned up a few times. Its antigen is as yet unknown.

The clonotype comes from a human donor who had recovered from COVID-19. Sequenced: CD4+ T cells from blood, cultured in vitro. V gene TRBV6-1 combines with J gene TRBJ2-7; TRBD1 aligns across 7 bases. CDR3 region: CASSVRQGLPYEQYF. DNA for the CDR3: TGTGCCAGCAGTGTCCGACAGGGCCTTCCGTACGAGCAGTACTTC.